The sequence of this TCR beta chain was determined in a study of shared clonotypes between healthy human individuals. Whole-study results and caveats: In having few donors, the study represented limited genetic and exposure-history diversity.

Per germline, CDR1 SNHLY and CDR2 FYNNEI. Trimming cost V 9 bases and J 0 bases, with 9 bases left between them. The CDR3 has 13 amino acids. This clone was picked up one time. Its antigen is unknown. Recent vaccinations or acute infections were absent in the healthy HIV-negative adult donors. The DNA input per sorted-subset replicate PCR was 200 ng, corresponding to tens of thousands of T cell genomes. Repertoires were generated with immunoSEQ multiplex PCR, while TCRdb's copy carries only in-frame clones and drops some. This table has 2 million to 3 million clones, roughly 93% appearing once. V and J are TRBV2 and TRBJ1-3; D gene ambiguous. Sequenced sample: naive CD4+ T cells from PBMCs. Subset here: CD45RA+ positively selected. The sequence was collected from a man aged 18-30 years in good health. Some clones in this sample may be carry-over from other donors' samples. Here the CDR3 reads CASGWDSGNTIYF. CDR3 bases: TGTGCCAGTGGGTGGGACTCTGGAAACACCATATATTTT.